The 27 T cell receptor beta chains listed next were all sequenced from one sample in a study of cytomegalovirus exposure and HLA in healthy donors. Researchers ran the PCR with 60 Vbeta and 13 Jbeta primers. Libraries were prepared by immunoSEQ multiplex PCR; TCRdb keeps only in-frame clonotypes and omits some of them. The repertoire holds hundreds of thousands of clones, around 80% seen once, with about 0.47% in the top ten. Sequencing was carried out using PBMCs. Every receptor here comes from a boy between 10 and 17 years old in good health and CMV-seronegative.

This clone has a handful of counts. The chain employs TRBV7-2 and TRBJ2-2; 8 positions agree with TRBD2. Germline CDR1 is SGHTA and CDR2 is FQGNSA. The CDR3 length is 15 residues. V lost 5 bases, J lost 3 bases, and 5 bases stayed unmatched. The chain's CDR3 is CASSQRTSYTGELFF. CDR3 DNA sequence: TGTGCCAGCAGCCAGCGGACTAGCTACACCGGGGAGCTGTTTTTT. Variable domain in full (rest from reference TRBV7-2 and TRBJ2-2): GAGVSQSPSNKVTEKGKDVELRCDPISGHTALYWYRQSLGQGLEFLIYFQGNSAPDKSGLPSDRFSAERTGGSVSTLTIQRTQQEDSAVYLCASSQRTSYTGELFFGEGSRLTVL.

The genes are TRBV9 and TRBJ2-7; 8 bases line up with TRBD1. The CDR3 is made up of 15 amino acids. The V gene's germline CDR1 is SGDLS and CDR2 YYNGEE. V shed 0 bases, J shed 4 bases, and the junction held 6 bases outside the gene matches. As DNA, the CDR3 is TGTGCCAGCAGCGTAGCTCAGGGGGCGGTGTACGAGCAGTACTTC. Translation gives CASSVAQGAVYEQYF.

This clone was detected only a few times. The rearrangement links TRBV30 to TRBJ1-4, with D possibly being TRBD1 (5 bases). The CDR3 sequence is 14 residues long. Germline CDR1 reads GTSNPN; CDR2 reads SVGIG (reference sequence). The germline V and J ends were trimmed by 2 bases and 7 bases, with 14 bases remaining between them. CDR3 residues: CAWSPGSGFEKLFF. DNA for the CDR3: TGTGCCTGGAGTCCAGGGTCGGGCTTTGAAAAACTGTTTTTT.

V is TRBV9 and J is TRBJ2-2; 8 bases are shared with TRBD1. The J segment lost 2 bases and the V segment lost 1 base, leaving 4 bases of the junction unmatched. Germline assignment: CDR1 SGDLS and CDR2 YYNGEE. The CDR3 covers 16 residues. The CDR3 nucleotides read TGTGCCAGCAGCGTACTCCAGGGGGCTAACACCGGGGAGCTGTTTTTT. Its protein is CASSVLQGANTGELFF.

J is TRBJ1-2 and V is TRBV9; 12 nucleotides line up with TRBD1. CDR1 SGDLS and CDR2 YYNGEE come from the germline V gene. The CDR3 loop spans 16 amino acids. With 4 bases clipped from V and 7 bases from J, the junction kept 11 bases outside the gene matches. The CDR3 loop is CASSSGTGGAPGGYTF. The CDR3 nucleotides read TGTGCCAGCAGCTCCGGGACAGGGGGCGCCCCTGGTGGCTACACCTTC.

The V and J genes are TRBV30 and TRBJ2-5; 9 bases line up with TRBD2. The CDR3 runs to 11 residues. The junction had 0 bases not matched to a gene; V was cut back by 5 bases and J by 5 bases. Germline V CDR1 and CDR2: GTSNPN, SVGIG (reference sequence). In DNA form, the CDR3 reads TGTGCCTGGGCGGGGGGGGAGACCCAGTACTTC. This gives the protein CAWAGGETQYF.

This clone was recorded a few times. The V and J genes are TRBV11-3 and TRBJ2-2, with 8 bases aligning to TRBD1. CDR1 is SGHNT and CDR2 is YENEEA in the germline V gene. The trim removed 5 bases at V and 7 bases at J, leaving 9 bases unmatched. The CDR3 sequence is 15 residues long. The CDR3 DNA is TGTGCCAGCAGCGCAAGACAGGGGATCGGCGGGGAGCTGTTTTTT. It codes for CASSARQGIGGELFF.

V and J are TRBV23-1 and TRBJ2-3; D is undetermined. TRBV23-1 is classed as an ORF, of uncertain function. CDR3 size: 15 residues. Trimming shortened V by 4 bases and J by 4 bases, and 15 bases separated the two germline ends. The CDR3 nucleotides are TGCGCCAGCAGTCCCCGACTCCGAGACCCAGATACGCAGTATTTT. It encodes CASSPRLRDPDTQYF.

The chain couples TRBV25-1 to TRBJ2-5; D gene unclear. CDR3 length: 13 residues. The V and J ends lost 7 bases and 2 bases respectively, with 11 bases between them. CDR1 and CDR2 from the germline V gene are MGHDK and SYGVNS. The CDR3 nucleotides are TGTGCCAGCACCCGAGCCAGGCAAGAGACCCAGTACTTC. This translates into CASTRARQETQYF.

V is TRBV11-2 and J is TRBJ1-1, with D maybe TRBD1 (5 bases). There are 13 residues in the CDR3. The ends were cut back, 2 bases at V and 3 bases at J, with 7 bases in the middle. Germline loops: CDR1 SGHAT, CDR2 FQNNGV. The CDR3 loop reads CASSLSQDTEAFF. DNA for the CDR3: TGTGCCAGCAGCTTATCACAGGACACTGAAGCTTTCTTT.

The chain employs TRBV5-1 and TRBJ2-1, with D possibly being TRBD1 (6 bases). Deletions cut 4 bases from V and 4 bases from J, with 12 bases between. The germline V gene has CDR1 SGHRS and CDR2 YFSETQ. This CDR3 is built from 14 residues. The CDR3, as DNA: TGCGCCAGCAGCGCAGGACAGTTTTACAATGAGCAGTTCTTC. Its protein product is CASSAGQFYNEQFF.

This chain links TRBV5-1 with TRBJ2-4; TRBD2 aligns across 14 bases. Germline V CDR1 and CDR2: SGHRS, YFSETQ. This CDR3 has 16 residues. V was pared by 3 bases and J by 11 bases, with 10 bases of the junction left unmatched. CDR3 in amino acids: CASSSGTSGGAQLQYF. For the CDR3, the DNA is TGCGCCAGCAGCTCCGGGACTAGCGGGGGCGCTCAACTTCAGTACTTC. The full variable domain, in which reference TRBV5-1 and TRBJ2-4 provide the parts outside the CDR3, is KAGVTQTPRYLIKTRGQQVTLSCSPISGHRSVSWYQQTPGQGLQFLFEYFSETQRNKGNFPGRFSGRQFSNSRSEMNVSTLELGDSALYLCASSSGTSGGAQLQYFGAGTRLSVL.

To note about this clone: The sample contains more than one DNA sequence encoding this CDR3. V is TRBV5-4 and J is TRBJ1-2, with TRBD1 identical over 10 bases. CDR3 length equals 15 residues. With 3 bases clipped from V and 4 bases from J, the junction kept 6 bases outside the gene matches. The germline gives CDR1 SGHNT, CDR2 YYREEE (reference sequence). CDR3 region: CASSSRDRGIYGYTF. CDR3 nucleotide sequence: TGTGCCAGCAGCTCCCGGGACAGGGGCATCTATGGCTACACCTTC.

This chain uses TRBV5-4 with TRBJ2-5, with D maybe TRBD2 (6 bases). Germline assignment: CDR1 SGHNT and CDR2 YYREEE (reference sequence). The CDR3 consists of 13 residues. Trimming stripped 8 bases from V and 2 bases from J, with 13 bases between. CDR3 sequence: CASGTSGQETQYF. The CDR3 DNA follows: TGTGCCAGTGGGACTTCCGGGCAAGAGACCCAGTACTTC.

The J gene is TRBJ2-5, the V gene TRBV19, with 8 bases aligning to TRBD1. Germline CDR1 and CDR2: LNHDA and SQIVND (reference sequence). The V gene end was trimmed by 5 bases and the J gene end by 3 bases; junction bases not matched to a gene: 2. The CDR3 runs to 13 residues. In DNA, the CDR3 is TGTGCCAGTAGTTCGGACAGGGAAGAGACCCAGTACTTC. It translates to CASSSDREETQYF.

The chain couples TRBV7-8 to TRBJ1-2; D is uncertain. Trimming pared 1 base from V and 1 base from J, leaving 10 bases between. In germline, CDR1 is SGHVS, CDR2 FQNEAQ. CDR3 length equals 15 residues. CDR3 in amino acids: CASSLVAVLNYGYTF. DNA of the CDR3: TGTGCCAGCAGCTTAGTAGCAGTCCTTAACTATGGCTACACCTTC.

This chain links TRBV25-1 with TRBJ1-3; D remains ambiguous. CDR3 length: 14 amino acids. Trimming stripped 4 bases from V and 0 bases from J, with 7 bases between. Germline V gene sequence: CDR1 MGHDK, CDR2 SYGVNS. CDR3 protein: CASSVGSSGNTIYF. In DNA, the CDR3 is TGTGCCAGCAGTGTCGGGAGCTCTGGAAACACCATATATTTT.

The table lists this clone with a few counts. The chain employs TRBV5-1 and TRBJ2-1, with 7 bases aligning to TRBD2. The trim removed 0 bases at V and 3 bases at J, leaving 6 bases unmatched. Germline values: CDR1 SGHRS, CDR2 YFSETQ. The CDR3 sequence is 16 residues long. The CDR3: CASSLASGTFYNEQFF. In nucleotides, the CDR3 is TGCGCCAGCAGCTTGGCCAGCGGGACCTTCTACAATGAGCAGTTCTTC.

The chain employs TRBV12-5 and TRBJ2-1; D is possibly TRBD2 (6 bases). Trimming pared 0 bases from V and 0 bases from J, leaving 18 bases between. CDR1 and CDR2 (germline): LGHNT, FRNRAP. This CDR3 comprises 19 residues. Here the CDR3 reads CASGLVRLASTSSYNEQFF. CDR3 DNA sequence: TGTGCTAGTGGTTTGGTACGGCTAGCGTCGACGAGCTCCTACAATGAGCAGTTCTTC. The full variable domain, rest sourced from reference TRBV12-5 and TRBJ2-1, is DARVTQTPRHKVTEMGQEVTMRCQPILGHNTVFWYRQTMMQGLELLAYFRNRAPLDDSGMPKDRFSAEMPDATLATLKIQPSEPRDSAVYFCASGLVRLASTSSYNEQFFGPGTRLTVL.

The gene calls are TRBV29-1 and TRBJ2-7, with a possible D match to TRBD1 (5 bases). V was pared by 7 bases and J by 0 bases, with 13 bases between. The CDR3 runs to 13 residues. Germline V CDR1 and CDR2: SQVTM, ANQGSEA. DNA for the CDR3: TGCAGCGCCACAGGCTTAAGCTCCTACGAGCAGTACTTC. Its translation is CSATGLSSYEQYF.

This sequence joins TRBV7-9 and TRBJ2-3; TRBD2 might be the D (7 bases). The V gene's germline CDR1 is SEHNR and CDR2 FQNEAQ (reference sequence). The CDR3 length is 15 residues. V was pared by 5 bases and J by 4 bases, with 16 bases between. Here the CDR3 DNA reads TGTGCCAGCAGCCCGGGGGGCGGGCCCCCAGATACGCAGTATTTT. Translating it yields CASSPGGGPPDTQYF.

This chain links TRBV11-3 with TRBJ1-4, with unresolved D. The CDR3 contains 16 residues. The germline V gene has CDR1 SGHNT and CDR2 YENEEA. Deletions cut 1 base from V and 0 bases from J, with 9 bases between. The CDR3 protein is CASSLGEVATNEKLFF. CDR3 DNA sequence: TGTGCCAGCAGCTTAGGGGAGGTGGCAACTAATGAAAAACTGTTTTTT.

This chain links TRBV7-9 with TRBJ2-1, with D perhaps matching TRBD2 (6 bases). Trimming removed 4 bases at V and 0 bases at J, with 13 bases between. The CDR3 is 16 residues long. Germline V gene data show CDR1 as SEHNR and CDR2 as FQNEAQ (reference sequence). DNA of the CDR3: TGTGCCAGCAGCTCCACGGACGGGAGCTCCTACAATGAGCAGTTCTTC. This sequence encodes CASSSTDGSSYNEQFF.

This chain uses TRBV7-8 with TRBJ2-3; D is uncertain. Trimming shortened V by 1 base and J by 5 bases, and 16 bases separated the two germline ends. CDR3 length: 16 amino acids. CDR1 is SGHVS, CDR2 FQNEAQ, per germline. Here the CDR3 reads CASSLVRPRFGDTQYF. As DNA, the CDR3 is TGTGCCAGCAGCTTAGTGCGGCCCCGGTTCGGAGATACGCAGTATTTT.

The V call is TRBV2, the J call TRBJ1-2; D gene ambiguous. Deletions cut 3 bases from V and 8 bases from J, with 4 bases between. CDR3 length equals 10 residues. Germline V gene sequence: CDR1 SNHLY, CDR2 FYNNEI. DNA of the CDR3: TGTGCCAGCAGTGATCTGGGCTACACCTTC. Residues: CASSDLGYTF.

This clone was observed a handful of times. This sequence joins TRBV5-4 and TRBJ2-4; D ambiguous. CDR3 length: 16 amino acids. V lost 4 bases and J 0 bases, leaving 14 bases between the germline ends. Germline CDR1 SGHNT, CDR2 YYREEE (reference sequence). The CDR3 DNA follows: TGTGCCAGCAGCCCGGGTAGTGGCCTAGCCAAAAACATTCAGTACTTC. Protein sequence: CASSPGSGLAKNIQYF.

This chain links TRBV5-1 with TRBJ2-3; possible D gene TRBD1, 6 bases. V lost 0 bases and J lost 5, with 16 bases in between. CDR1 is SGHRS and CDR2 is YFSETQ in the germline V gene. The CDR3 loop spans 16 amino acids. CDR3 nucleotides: TGCGCCAGCAGCTTGGAGCTAGCAGGGGCGGGAGATACGCAGTATTTT. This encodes CASSLELAGAGDTQYF.